A selection of T cell receptor beta chains follows, all from one sample in a study of T-cell memory formation after mild COVID-19. TCRdb re-called the 5' RACE reads through MiXCR, storing one row per CDR3 protein. The table records fewer than 700,000 distinct CDR3 sequences, about a sixth of them present only once. The material sequenced was PBMCs or a T cell subset sorted from them (not recorded which). The receptors come from an adult woman who had mild COVID-19 (a few samples of this study predate the infection). Cell type and time point are not known. CDR3s include the opening cysteine and the closing phenylalanine or tryptophan.

J: TRBJ1-1; V: TRBV11-2; CDR3: CASSLGTGRPEAFF
J: TRBJ1-1; V: TRBV7-9; CDR3: CASSSLGQTNTEAFF
J: TRBJ1-2; V: TRBV6-2/TRBV6-3; CDR3: CASSYLPGGYTF
J: TRBJ2-4; V: TRBV12-3/TRBV12-4; CDR3: CASSFGTNLAKNIQYF
J: TRBJ2-5; V: TRBV6-5; CDR3: CASNPGQGFQETQYF
J: TRBJ2-6; V: TRBV12-3/TRBV12-4; CDR3: CASSPPQAGANVLTF
J: TRBJ2-5; V: TRBV11-1; CDR3: CASSFRQRKETQYF
J: TRBJ2-5; V: TRBV9; CDR3: CASSVEWEETQYF
J: TRBJ2-2; V: TRBV6-1; CDR3: CASILGSGGATGELFF
J: TRBJ2-7; V: TRBV5-4; CDR3: CASSKSSSEQYF
J: TRBJ2-2; V: TRBV30; CDR3: CAWSVLAGAAGELFF
J: TRBJ2-1; V: TRBV7-3; CDR3: CASSGLGGNYNEQFF
J: TRBJ2-5; V: TRBV7-8; CDR3: CASTRSGRGETQYF
J: TRBJ2-5; V: TRBV7-2; CDR3: CASSLAPGTSKETQYF
J: TRBJ1-1; V: TRBV29-1; CDR3: CSVLYNSAKSDTEAFF
J: TRBJ2-1; V: TRBV6-2/TRBV6-3; CDR3: CASANGREQFF
J: TRBJ1-2; V: TRBV29-1; CDR3: CSVVERYGYTF
J: TRBJ2-2; V: TRBV5-1; CDR3: CASSGLTNTGELFF
J: TRBJ2-1; V: TRBV5-1; CDR3: CASSQGLLGDNEQFF
J: TRBJ2-2; V: TRBV6-1; CDR3: CASRHYDRTGELFF
J: TRBJ2-7; V: TRBV7-9; CDR3: CASSLAFSGGGHEQYF
J: TRBJ2-7; V: TRBV4-1; CDR3: CASSQVGRTGTYEQYF
J: TRBJ2-1; V: TRBV12-3/TRBV12-4; CDR3: CASSFNGNNEQFF
J: TRBJ2-1; V: TRBV27; CDR3: CASSLRQGLRYNEQFF
J: TRBJ2-7; V: TRBV6-6; CDR3: CASSSNGGQGYSYEQYF
J: TRBJ2-7; V: TRBV5-5; CDR3: CASSDELRSYEQYF
J: TRBJ1-2; V: TRBV7-2; CDR3: CASSPDTGQGRGYTF
J: TRBJ2-5; V: TRBV5-1; CDR3: CASSLYREGTQYF
J: TRBJ2-2; V: TRBV5-1; CDR3: CASSFGGMNTGELFF
J: TRBJ2-2; V: TRBV12-3/TRBV12-4; CDR3: CASSFRLAFGELFF
J: TRBJ2-3; V: TRBV4-1; CDR3: CASSPPTSGVTDTQYF
J: TRBJ2-7; V: TRBV4-2; CDR3: CASSQEGFYEQYF
J: TRBJ2-1; V: TRBV12-3/TRBV12-4; CDR3: CASSLRGQESYNEQFF
J: TRBJ2-3; V: TRBV4-2; CDR3: CASSKIGAGGSDTQYF
J: TRBJ2-7; V: TRBV4-3; CDR3: CASSLGTSAYEQYF
J: TRBJ1-6; V: TRBV2; CDR3: CASRRGSYNSPLHF
J: TRBJ2-2; V: TRBV10-3; CDR3: CAISESSLGNTGELFF
J: TRBJ1-1; V: TRBV4-3; CDR3: CASSQGRGGWDTEAFF
J: TRBJ2-1; V: TRBV5-1; CDR3: CASSSLAGDGNEQFF
J: TRBJ1-2; V: TRBV6-2/TRBV6-3; CDR3: CASSYGGQGRNGYTF
J: TRBJ2-3; V: TRBV5-4; CDR3: CASSELAGPTDTQYF
J: TRBJ1-1; V: TRBV7-9; CDR3: CASSLRTTEAFF
J: TRBJ2-7; V: TRBV12-3/TRBV12-4; CDR3: CASSLGHGVGEQYF
J: TRBJ2-7; V: TRBV3-1; CDR3: CASSQGIYEQYF
J: TRBJ2-5; V: TRBV3-1; CDR3: CASSQGLGSQETQYF
J: TRBJ1-1; V: TRBV5-6; CDR3: CASTAPREVNTEAFF
J: TRBJ2-1; V: TRBV7-8; CDR3: CASSTQGAQNEQFF
J: TRBJ2-7; V: TRBV6-2/TRBV6-3; CDR3: CASRPELSPYEQYF
J: TRBJ2-1; V: TRBV12-3/TRBV12-4; CDR3: CASSFGTGMVNEQFF
J: TRBJ2-1; V: TRBV29-1; CDR3: CSVEGGRDTYNEQFF
J: TRBJ2-7; V: TRBV19; CDR3: CASSSAGGYEQYF
J: TRBJ2-2; V: TRBV7-9; CDR3: CASSFSSGDTGELFF
J: TRBJ1-1; V: TRBV11-2; CDR3: CASSLDRNGWNTEAFF
J: TRBJ2-1; V: TRBV3-1; CDR3: CASSPHASGSNEQFF